The rows below give T cell receptor beta chains drawn from one sample of a study of cytomegalovirus exposure and HLA in healthy donors. Sequenced by immunoSEQ multiplex PCR; TCRdb stores in-frame clones only, minus some. This repertoire shows approximately 51,000 clones, around 82% found once; its top ten account for 2% to 2.5%. The sequenced sample consisted of PBMCs. All receptors come from a boy aged 5-17 years in good health and CMV-seropositive. Each CDR3 is given with its conserved first and last residue. D genes are given only for firm matches. Size is omitted from some rows. Given values are once, few, many or a class for expanded clones.

abundance | j_gene | d_gene | v_gene | CDR3aa | CDR3nt
NA | TRBJ1-1 | NA | TRBV9 | CASTPLQGRTEAFF | TGTGCCAGCACCCCGTTACAGGGACGGACTGAAGCTTTCTTT
NA | TRBJ2-3 | TRBD1 | TRBV11-3 | CASSSRTGANTQYF | TGTGCCAGCAGCTCCCGGACAGGGGCTAATACGCAGTATTTT
NA | TRBJ1-2 | TRBD1 | TRBV6-5 | CASIGQGSFYGYTF | TGTGCCAGCATAGGACAGGGTTCTTTCTATGGCTACACCTTC
few | TRBJ1-2 | TRBD1 | TRBV2 | CASSSRDSGVSGYTF | TGTGCCAGCAGCAGCCGGGACAGTGGAGTGAGTGGCTACACCTTC
NA | TRBJ1-1 | NA | TRBV6-1 | CASSEVWTFTEAFF | TGTGCCAGCAGTGAAGTGTGGACTTTCACTGAAGCTTTCTTT
NA | TRBJ2-7 | TRBD1 | TRBV6-5 | CASSFGTGSYEQYF | TGTGCCAGCAGTTTTGGGACAGGGTCCTACGAGCAGTACTTC
NA | TRBJ1-5 | NA | TRBV7-9 | CASSTAQGGGLNQPQHF | TGTGCCAGCAGCACCGCCCAGGGTGGGGGCCTCAATCAGCCCCAGCATTTT
NA | TRBJ1-1 | NA | TRBV7-8 | CASSLYSSLLAEAFF | TGTGCCAGCAGCTTATATAGCAGCCTACTTGCTGAAGCTTTCTTT
NA | TRBJ2-3 | TRBD1 | TRBV28 | CASSLLDAPNEQGVADTQYF | TGTGCCAGCAGTTTACTGGACGCCCCGAATGAACAGGGGGTGGCAGATACGCAGTATTTT
NA | TRBJ1-1 | NA | TRBV6-1 | CASKGLRSTEAFF | TGTGCCAGCAAGGGGCTTAGGAGCACTGAAGCTTTCTTT
once | TRBJ2-1 | TRBD2 | TRBV7-3 | CASSSHEAGVVHEQFF | TGTGCCAGCAGCTCGCATGAAGCGGGGGTAGTACATGAGCAGTTCTTC
NA | TRBJ1-4 | TRBD1 | TRBV18 | CASSRTGTGISHEKLFF | TGTGCCAGCTCACGGACAGGGACAGGGATTTCGCATGAAAAACTGTTTTTT
NA | TRBJ2-3 | TRBD2 | TRBV19 | CASSPPWAGGHPDTQYF | TGTGCCAGTAGTCCCCCATGGGCGGGGGGGCACCCAGATACGCAGTATTTT
NA | TRBJ1-2 | TRBD1 | TRBV5-4 | CASSFWAGTGPSGYTF | TGTGCCAGCAGCTTCTGGGCCGGGACAGGGCCAAGTGGCTACACCTTC
few | TRBJ2-7 | TRBD1 | TRBV6-1 | CASTSRTGRYEQYF | TGTGCCAGCACTAGTCGGACAGGGCGCTACGAGCAGTACTTC